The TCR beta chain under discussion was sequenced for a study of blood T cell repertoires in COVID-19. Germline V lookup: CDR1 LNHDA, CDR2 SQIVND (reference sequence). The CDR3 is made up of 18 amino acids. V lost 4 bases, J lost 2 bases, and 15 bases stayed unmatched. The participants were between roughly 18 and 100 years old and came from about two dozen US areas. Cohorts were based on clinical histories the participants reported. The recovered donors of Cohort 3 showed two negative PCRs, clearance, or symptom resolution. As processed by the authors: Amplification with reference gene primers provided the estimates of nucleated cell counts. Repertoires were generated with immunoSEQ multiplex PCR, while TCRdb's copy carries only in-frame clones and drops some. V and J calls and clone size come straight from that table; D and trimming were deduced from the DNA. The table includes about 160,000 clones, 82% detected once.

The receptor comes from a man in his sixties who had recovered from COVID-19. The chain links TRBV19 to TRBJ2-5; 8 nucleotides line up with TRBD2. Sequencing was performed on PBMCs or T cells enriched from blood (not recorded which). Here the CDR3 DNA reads TGTGCCAGTAGTAGTTGGGTAGCGGGGCCGAACGTACAAGAGACCCAGTACTTC. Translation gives CASSSWVAGPNVQETQYF.